This TCR beta chain was profiled in a study of Ad26.COV2.S vaccination and SARS-CoV-2 variants. Study-wide points: Vaccine recipients showed a spike-specific TCR breadth that was higher than in placebo recipients.

Assay used: immunoSEQ multiplex PCR; TCRdb lists only in-frame clones, some missing. The repertoire includes approximately 420,000 clones, approximately 91% of them detected once, and around 3.4% sits in the top ten. Treatment denoted: roughly 19 received Ad26.COV2.S at low or high dose, single or two shots; about 5 received placebo; per-sample allocation not given. Material that was analyzed had been drawn on day 63 after the first vaccine or placebo injection. A Boston donor was an adult aged 18-55 years. Germline V gives CDR1 MDHEN, CDR2 SYDVKM. Germline trimming cut 1 base from V and 0 bases from J; bases unmatched to any gene: 3. The CDR3 is 16 residues long. This clone was detected once. The antigen is undetermined.

The V call is TRBV28, the J call TRBJ2-1; 7 positions agree with TRBD2. This receptor was obtained from a person aged 18 to 59 who received the Ad26.COV2.S COVID-19 vaccine or a placebo. The material sequenced was peripheral blood, taken in a trial of Ad26.COV2.S vaccine versus placebo. The CDR3 spells CASSLSSGASYNEQFF. DNA of the CDR3: TGTGCCAGCAGTTTATCGAGCGGGGCCTCCTACAATGAGCAGTTCTTC.